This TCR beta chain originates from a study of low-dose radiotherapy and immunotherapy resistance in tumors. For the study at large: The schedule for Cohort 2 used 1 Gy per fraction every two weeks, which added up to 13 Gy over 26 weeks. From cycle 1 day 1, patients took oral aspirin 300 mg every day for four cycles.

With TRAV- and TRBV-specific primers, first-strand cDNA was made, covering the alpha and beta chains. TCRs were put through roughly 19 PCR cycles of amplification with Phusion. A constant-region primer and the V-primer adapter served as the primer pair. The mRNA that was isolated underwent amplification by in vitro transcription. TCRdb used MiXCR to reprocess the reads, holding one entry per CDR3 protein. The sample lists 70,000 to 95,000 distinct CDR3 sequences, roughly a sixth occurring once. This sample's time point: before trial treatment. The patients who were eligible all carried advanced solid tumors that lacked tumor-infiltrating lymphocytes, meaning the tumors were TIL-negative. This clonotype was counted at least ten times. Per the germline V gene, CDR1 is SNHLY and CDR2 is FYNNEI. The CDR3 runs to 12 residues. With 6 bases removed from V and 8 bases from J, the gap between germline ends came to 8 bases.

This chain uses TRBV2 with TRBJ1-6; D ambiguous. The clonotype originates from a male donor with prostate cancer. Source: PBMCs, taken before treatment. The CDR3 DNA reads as TGTGCCAGCAGCGTCATGGATTCACCCCTCCACTTT. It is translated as CASSVMDSPLHF.